This TCR beta chain was retrieved from a study of cytomegalovirus exposure and HLA in healthy donors. The germline V gene encodes CDR1 SNHLY and CDR2 FYNNEI. J gave up 5 bases and V 6 bases, and 5 bases lay outside the gene matches. The CDR3 has 14 residues. The PCR employed 60 Vbeta primers together with 13 Jbeta primers. The protocol was immunoSEQ multiplex PCR, while the TCRdb copy is restricted to in-frame clones and leaves out a portion. The sample has around 260,000 clones, 80% seen once. The sample consisted of PBMCs. The chain joins TRBV2 to TRBJ2-3; 10 positions match TRBD2. The source is a girl aged 2 to 10 in good health and CMV-seronegative. The CDR3 loop is CASSSSGGRDTQYF. The CDR3 nucleotides read TGTGCCAGCAGCTCTAGCGGGGGTCGAGATACGCAGTATTTT.